Listed here are 8 T cell receptor beta chains from one sample, sequenced in a study of blood T cell repertoires in COVID-19. Measured with immunoSEQ multiplex PCR; TCRdb has only the in-frame clones, and not every one. The table lists 400,000 to 450,000 clones, about 88% of them singletons. The sequenced sample consisted of peripheral blood. The receptor set was obtained from a woman aged 40 to 50 with COVID-19, enrolled during active disease.

This chain uses TRBV4-1 with TRBJ1-1; maybe TRBD1 (5 bases). V lost 1 base and J 3 bases, leaving 12 bases between the germline ends. Germline CDR1 reads MGHRA; CDR2 reads YSYEKL. This CDR3 has 15 residues. The CDR3 DNA is TGCGCCAGCAGCCAAGGTTGGGGGGGTTACACTGAAGCTTTCTTT. Residues: CASSQGWGGYTEAFF.

The chain is built from TRBV30 and TRBJ1-5; D unresolved. The CDR3 contains 16 residues. Germline CDR1 is GTSNPN and CDR2 is SVGIG (reference sequence). V lost 0 bases to trimming and J lost 0 bases, with 12 bases between them. The CDR3 protein is CAWSVPRSSSNQPQHF. Written as DNA, the CDR3 is TGTGCCTGGAGTGTACCCCGGTCGAGTAGCAATCAGCCCCAGCATTTT.

The chain links TRBV24-1 to TRBJ2-2, with a weak D call TRBD2 (6 bases). Germline V gives CDR1 KGHDR, CDR2 SFDVKD. The CDR3 runs to 14 residues. Trimming cost V 4 bases and J 7 bases, with 12 bases left between them. Written as DNA, the CDR3 is TGTGCCACCAGTGAACCAACTAGCAGCGGGGAGCTGTTTTTT. It yields the protein CATSEPTSSGELFF.

The chain uses TRBV11-2 and TRBJ2-7; TRBD2 matches 7 bases. Germline V gives CDR1 SGHAT, CDR2 FQNNGV. The V segment lost 1 base and the J segment 2 bases; nucleotides outside the gene matches: 8. The CDR3 sequence is 16 residues long. The CDR3 spells CASSLVGGSPAYEQYF. In nucleotides, the CDR3 is TGTGCCAGCAGCTTAGTCGGGGGGAGCCCCGCCTACGAGCAGTACTTC.

The rearrangement joins TRBV13 to TRBJ2-7, with TRBD2 matching 15 bases. With V trimmed by 5 bases and J by 1 base, 9 bases remained unmatched. CDR1 and CDR2 (germline): PRHDT, FYEKMQ (reference sequence). This CDR3 is 18 amino acids long. The CDR3 region has the DNA TGTGCCAGCAGCGCTGGACTAGCGGGAGGGCCGGGATCCTACGAGCAGTACTTC. Its protein is CASSAGLAGGPGSYEQYF.

This clone showed up just once. The rearrangement joins TRBV2 to TRBJ1-5, with D maybe TRBD1 (5 bases). CDR1 is SNHLY, CDR2 FYNNEI, per germline. V was pared by 1 base and J by 6 bases, with 10 bases between. The CDR3 sequence is 14 residues long. CDR3 in DNA: TGTGCCAGCAGTGAAGGTCAGGGCCCTCAGCCCCAGCATTTT. This codes for CASSEGQGPQPQHF.

The chain joins TRBV19 to TRBJ1-5; the D gene is possibly TRBD1 (6 bases). From germline, CDR1 is LNHDA and CDR2 SQIVND (reference sequence). This CDR3 is 13 amino acids long. Trimming pared 4 bases from V and 9 bases from J, leaving 13 bases between. The CDR3 sequence: CASSTDRWGPQHF. The CDR3 DNA reads as TGTGCCAGTAGTACCGACAGGTGGGGGCCCCAGCATTTT.

The CDR3 loop reads CASSVVPGQGGRAFF. CDR3 nucleotide sequence: TGTGCCAGCAGCGTAGTCCCGGGACAGGGAGGGCGAGCTTTCTTT. The chain combines TRBV9 with TRBJ1-1, with 9 bases fitting TRBD1. The V gene end was trimmed by 0 bases and the J gene end by 10 bases; junction bases not matched to a gene: 10. This CDR3 contains 15 residues. Per germline, CDR1 SGDLS and CDR2 YYNGEE.